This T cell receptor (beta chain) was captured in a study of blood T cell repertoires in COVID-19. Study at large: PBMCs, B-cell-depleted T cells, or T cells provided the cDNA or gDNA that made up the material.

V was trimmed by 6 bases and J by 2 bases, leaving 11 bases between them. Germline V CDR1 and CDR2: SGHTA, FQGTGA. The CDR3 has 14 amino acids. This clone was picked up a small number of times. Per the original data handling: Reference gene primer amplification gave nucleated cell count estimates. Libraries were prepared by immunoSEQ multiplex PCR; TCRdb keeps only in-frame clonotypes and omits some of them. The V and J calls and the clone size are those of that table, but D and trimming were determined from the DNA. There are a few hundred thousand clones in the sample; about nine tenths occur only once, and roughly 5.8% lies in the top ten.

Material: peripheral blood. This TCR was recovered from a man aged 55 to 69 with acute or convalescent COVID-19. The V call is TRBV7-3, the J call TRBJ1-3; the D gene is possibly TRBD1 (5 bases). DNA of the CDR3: TGTGCCAGCAGTCCCACGGGGGCTGGAAACACCATATATTTT. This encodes CASSPTGAGNTIYF.